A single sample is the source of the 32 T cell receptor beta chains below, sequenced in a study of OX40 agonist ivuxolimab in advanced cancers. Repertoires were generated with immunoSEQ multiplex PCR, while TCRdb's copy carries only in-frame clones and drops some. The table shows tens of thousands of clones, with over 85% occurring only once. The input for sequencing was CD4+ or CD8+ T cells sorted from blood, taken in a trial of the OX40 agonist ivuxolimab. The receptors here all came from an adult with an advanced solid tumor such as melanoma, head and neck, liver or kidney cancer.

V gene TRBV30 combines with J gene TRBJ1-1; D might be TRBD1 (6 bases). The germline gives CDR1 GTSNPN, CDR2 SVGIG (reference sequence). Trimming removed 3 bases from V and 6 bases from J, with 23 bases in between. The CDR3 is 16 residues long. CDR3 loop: CAWSLKTGLVFSEAFF. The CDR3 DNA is TGTGCCTGGAGCCTAAAAACAGGGTTAGTTTTTTCTGAAGCTTTCTTT.

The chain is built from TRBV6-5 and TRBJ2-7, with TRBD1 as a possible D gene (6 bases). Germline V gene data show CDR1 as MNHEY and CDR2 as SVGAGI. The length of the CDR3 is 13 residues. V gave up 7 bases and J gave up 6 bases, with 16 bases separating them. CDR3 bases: TGTGCCAGCAACTATGGGACACCCCCCGAGCAGTACTTC. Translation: CASNYGTPPEQYF.

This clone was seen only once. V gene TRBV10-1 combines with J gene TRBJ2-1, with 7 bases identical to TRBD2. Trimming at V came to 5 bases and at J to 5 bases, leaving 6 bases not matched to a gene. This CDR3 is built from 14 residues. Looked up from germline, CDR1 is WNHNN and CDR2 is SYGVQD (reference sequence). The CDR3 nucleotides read TGCGCCAGCAGTAACGGACTAGTCCACAATGAGCAGTTCTTC. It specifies CASSNGLVHNEQFF.

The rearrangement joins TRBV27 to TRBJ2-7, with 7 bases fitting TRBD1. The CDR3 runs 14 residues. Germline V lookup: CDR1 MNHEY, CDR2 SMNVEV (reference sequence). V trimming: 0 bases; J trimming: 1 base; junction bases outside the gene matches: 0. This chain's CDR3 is CASSLSGQSYEQYF. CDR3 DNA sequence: TGTGCCAGCAGTTTATCGGGACAGTCCTACGAGCAGTACTTC.

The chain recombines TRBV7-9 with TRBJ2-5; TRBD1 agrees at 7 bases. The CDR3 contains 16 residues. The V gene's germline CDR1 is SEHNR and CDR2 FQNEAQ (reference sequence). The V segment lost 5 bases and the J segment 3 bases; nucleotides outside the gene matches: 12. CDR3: CASSIMGQRIEETQYF. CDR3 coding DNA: TGTGCCAGCAGCATTATGGGACAGAGGATAGAAGAGACCCAGTACTTC.

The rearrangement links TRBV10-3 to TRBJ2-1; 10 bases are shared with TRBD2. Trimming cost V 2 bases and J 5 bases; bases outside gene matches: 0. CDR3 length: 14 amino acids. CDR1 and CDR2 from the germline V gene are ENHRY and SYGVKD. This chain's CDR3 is CAISETSGNNEQFF. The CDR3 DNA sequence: TGTGCCATCAGTGAGACTAGCGGGAACAATGAGCAGTTCTTC.

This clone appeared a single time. CDR3 DNA sequence: TGTGCCAGCAGTGAATCGGGGTTCTCCGGGGGTACCTCTTATGGCTACACCTTC. It encodes CASSESGFSGGTSYGYTF. This chain connects TRBV6-1 to TRBJ1-2, with D possibly being TRBD1 (5 bases). This CDR3 is 18 amino acids long. Trimming stripped 2 bases from V and 5 bases from J, with 24 bases between. The germline V gene has CDR1 MNHNS and CDR2 SASEGT.

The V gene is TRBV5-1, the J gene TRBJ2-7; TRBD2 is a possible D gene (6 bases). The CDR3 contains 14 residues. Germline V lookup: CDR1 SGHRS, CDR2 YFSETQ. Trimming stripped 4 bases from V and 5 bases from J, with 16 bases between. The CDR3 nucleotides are TGCGCCAGCAGCCCCGACTCGGGGGAACACGAGCAGTACTTC. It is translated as CASSPDSGEHEQYF.

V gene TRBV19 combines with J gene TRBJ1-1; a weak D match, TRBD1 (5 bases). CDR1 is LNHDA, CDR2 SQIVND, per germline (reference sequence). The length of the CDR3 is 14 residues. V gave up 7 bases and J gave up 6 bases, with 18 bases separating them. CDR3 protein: CASTLPRQGAEAFF. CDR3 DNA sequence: TGTGCCAGTACCTTACCAAGGCAGGGAGCTGAAGCTTTCTTT. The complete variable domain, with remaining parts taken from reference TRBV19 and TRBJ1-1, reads DGGITQSPKYLFRKEGQNVTLSCEQNLNHDAMYWYRQDPGQGLRLIYYSQIVNDFQKGDIAEGYSVSREKKESFPLTVTSAQKNPTAFYLCASTLPRQGAEAFFGQGTRLTVV.

The CDR3 sequence is CASSVQVNYGYTF. For the CDR3, the DNA is TGTGCCAGTAGTGTACAGGTAAACTATGGCTACACCTTC. The chain joins TRBV19 to TRBJ1-2; D is perhaps TRBD1 (5 bases). Germline loops: CDR1 LNHDA, CDR2 SQIVND (reference sequence). Trimming took off 5 bases at V and 2 bases at J, with 9 bases between the two ends. The CDR3 spans 13 residues.

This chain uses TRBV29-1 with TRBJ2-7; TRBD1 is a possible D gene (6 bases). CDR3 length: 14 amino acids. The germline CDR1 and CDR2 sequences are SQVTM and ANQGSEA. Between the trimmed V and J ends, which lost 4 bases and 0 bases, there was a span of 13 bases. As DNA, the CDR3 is TGCAGCGTTGTCTGGGACACCCTCTCCTACGAGCAGTACTTC. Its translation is CSVVWDTLSYEQYF.

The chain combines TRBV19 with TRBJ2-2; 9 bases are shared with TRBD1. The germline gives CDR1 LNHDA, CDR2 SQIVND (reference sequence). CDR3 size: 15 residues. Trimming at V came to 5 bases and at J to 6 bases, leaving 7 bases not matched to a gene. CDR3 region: CASSPGQGQAGELFF. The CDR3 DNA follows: TGTGCCAGTAGTCCGGGACAGGGTCAAGCCGGGGAGCTGTTTTTT.

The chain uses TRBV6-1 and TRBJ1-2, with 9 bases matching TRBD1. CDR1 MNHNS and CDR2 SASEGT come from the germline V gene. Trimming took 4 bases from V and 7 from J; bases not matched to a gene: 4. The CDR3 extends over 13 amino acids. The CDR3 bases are TGTGCCAGCAGTGGGGACAGGGATACTGGCTACACCTTC. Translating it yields CASSGDRDTGYTF.

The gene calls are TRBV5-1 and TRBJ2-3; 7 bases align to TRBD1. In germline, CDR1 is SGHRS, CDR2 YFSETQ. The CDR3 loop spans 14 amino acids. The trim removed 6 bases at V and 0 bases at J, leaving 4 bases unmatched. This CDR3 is CASTTGVSTDTQYF. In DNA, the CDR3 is TGCGCCAGCACAACAGGGGTGAGCACAGATACGCAGTATTTT.

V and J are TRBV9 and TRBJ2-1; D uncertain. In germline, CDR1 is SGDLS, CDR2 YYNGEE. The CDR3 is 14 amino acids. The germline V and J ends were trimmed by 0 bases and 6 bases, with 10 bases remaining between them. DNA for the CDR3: TGTGCCAGCAGCGTAGCTCCGGCGGCCAATGAGCAGTTCTTC. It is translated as CASSVAPAANEQFF.

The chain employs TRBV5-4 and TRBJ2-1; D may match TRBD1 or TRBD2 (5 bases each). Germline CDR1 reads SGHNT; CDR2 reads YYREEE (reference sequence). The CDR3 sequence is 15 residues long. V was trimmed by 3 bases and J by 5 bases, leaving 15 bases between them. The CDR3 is CASSSPRDGNNEQFF. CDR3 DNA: TGTGCCAGCAGCTCCCCCCGGGACGGAAACAATGAGCAGTTCTTC.

CDR3 in DNA: TGCAGTGCTGGCCCGGGGCAATGGCAGTTCTTC. Translated: CSAGPGQWQFF. V is TRBV20-1 and J is TRBJ2-1; tentatively, D is TRBD1 or TRBD2 (5 bases each). The CDR3 runs 11 residues. Germline V gene sequence: CDR1 DFQATT, CDR2 SNEGSKA (reference sequence). The ends were cut back, 5 bases at V and 12 bases at J, with 14 bases in the middle.

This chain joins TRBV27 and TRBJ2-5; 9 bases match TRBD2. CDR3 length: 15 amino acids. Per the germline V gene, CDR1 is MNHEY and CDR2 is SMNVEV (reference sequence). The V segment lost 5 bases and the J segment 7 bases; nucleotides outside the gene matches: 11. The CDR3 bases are TGTGCCAGCAGTATTAGCGGGGGCCGCGTGGGGACCCAGTACTTC. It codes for CASSISGGRVGTQYF.

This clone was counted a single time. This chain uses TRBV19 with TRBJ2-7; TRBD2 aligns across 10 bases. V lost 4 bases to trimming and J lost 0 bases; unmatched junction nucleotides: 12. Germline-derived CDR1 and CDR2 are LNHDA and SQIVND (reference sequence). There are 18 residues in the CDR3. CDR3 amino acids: CASSRFRLAGSSSYEQYF. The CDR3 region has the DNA TGTGCCAGTAGTAGGTTCCGACTAGCGGGCTCTAGCTCCTACGAGCAGTACTTC.

CDR3 sequence: CASSRTSGNTDTQYF. CDR3 DNA sequence: TGTGCCAGCTCGCGGACTAGCGGGAACACAGATACGCAGTATTTT. V is TRBV18 and J is TRBJ2-3; 12 bases agree with TRBD2. The germline CDR1 and CDR2 sequences are KGHSH and LQKENI. The CDR3 runs to 15 residues. V was pared by 6 bases and J by 2 bases, with 3 bases of the junction left unmatched.

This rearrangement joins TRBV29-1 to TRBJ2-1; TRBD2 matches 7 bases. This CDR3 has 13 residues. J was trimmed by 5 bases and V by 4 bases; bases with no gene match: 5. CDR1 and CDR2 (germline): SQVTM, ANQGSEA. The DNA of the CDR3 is TGCAGCGTTGGAACTAGCGTCGACAATGAGCAGTTCTTC. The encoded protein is CSVGTSVDNEQFF.

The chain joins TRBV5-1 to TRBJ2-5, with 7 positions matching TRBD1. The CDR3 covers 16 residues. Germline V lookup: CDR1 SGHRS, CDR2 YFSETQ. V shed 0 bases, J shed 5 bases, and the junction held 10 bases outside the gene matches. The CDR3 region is CASSLGDSNGWETQYF. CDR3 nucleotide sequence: TGCGCCAGCAGCTTGGGGGACAGTAATGGTTGGGAGACCCAGTACTTC.

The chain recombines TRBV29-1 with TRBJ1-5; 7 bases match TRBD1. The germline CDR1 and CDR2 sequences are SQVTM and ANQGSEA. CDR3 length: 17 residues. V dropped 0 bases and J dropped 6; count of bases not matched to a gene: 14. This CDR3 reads CSVEDPGQVGRRQPQHF. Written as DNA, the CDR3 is TGCAGCGTTGAAGACCCCGGACAGGTCGGCCGGCGTCAGCCCCAGCATTTT.

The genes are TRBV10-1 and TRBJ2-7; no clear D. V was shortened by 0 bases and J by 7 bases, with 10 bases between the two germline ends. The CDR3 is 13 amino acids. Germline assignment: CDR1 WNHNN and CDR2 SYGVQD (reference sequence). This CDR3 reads CASSESVRTEQYF. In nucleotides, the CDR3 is TGCGCCAGCAGTGAGTCGGTCCGCACAGAGCAGTACTTC.

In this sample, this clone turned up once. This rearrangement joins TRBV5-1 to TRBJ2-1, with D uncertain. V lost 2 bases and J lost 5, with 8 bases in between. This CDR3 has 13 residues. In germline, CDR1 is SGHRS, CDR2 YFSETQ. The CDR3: CASSFGGNNEQFF. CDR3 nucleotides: TGCGCCAGCAGCTTTGGCGGAAACAATGAGCAGTTCTTC.

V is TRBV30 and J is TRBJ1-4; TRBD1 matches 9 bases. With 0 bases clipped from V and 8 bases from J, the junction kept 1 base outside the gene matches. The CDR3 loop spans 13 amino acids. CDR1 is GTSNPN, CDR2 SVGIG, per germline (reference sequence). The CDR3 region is CAWSVQGAEKLFF. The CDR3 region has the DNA TGTGCCTGGAGTGTACAGGGGGCAGAAAAACTGTTTTTT.

CDR3 protein: CASSPFAGGSYNEQFF. CDR3 sequence (DNA): TGTGCCAGCAGCCCTTTCGCGGGAGGTTCCTACAATGAGCAGTTCTTC. V is TRBV7-2 and J is TRBJ2-1, with TRBD2 matching 8 bases. This CDR3 has 16 amino acids. Germline assignment: CDR1 SGHTA and CDR2 FQGNSA. With V trimmed by 5 bases and J by 1 base, 7 bases remained unmatched.

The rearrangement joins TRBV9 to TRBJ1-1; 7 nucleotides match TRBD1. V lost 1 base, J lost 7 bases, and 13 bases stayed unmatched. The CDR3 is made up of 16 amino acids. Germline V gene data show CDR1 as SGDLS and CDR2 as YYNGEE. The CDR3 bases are TGTGCCAGCAGCGTACACCCAGGGGGTGCCCAAGATGAAGCTTTCTTT. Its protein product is CASSVHPGGAQDEAFF.

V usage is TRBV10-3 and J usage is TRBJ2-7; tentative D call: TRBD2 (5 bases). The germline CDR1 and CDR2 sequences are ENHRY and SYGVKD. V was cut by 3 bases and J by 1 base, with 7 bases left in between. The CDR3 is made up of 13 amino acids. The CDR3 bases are TGTGCCATCAGTGAACGGGGATCCTACGAGCAGTACTTC. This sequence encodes CAISERGSYEQYF.

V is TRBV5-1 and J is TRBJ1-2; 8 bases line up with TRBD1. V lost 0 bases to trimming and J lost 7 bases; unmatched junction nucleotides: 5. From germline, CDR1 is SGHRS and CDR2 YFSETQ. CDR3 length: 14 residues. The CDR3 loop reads CASSLDRGYGGYTF. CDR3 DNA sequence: TGCGCCAGCAGCTTGGACAGGGGGTATGGTGGCTACACCTTC.

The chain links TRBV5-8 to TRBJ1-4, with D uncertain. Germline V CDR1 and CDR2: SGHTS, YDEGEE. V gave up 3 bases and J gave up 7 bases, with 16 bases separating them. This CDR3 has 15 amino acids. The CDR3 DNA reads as TGTGCCAGCAGCTCCCGCGGAAGTTCCGGTGAAAAACTGTTTTTT. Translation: CASSSRGSSGEKLFF.

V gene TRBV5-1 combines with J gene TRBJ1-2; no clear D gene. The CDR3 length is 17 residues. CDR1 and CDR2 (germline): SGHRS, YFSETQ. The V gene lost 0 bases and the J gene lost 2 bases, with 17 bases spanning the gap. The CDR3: CASSLGPAGGGNYGYTF. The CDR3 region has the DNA TGCGCCAGCAGCTTGGGACCCGCAGGCGGAGGAAACTATGGCTACACCTTC.